This passage covers 18 T cell receptor beta chains from one sample sequenced in a study of blood T cell repertoires in COVID-19. Profiled with immunoSEQ multiplex PCR; TCRdb holds only in-frame clones, not every one. Found here are approximately 190,000 clones, about 82% of them singletons; the top ten hold 4.5% to 5.5%. Sequencing used peripheral blood. The receptors shown here come from a woman aged 25 to 45 with acute or convalescent COVID-19.

V gene TRBV4-2 combines with J gene TRBJ1-4; no definite D call. CDR3 size: 14 residues. V was pared by 0 bases and J by 4 bases, with 6 bases between. Germline CDR1 is LGHNA and CDR2 is YNFKEQ. The CDR3 protein is CASSQDRLNEKLFF. The CDR3 region has the DNA TGTGCCAGCAGCCAAGATCGTCTTAATGAAAAACTGTTTTTT.

The V and J genes are TRBV2 and TRBJ2-6, with no clear D. The CDR3 has 14 amino acids. V lost 5 bases and J lost 0, with 5 bases in between. Per germline, CDR1 SNHLY and CDR2 FYNNEI. This CDR3 is CASSSSSGANVLTF. In DNA form, the CDR3 reads TGTGCCAGCAGTTCCTCCTCTGGGGCCAACGTCCTGACTTTC.

The V gene is TRBV27, the J gene TRBJ2-1; a weak D match, TRBD2 (5 bases). The germline V gene encodes CDR1 MNHEY and CDR2 SMNVEV (reference sequence). The CDR3 length is 12 residues. Trimming shortened V by 0 bases and J by 9 bases, and 6 bases separated the two germline ends. The CDR3 spells CASSLSRGEQFF. As DNA, the CDR3 is TGTGCCAGCAGTTTATCACGGGGTGAGCAGTTCTTC.

This clone was picked up a small number of times. The V and J genes are TRBV28 and TRBJ1-2; D is ambiguous. Germline V gives CDR1 MDHEN, CDR2 SYDVKM. V lost 3 bases and J 4 bases, leaving 12 bases between the germline ends. The CDR3 consists of 14 residues. This CDR3 reads CASSFFSEFYGYTF. The CDR3 region has the DNA TGTGCCAGCAGTTTTTTCTCGGAGTTCTATGGCTACACCTTC.

The chain recombines TRBV24-1 with TRBJ1-1; D uncertain. With 8 bases removed from V and 1 base from J, the gap between germline ends came to 16 bases. The CDR3 contains 15 residues. Germline-derived CDR1 and CDR2 are KGHDR and SFDVKD. The CDR3 is CATNSLAASNTEAFF. The CDR3 DNA sequence: TGTGCCACCAATTCATTGGCGGCGTCGAACACTGAAGCTTTCTTT.

V is TRBV7-8 and J is TRBJ2-2; 9 nucleotides align to TRBD1. V was pared by 4 bases and J by 8 bases, with 11 bases of the junction left unmatched. The CDR3 has 16 residues. Germline CDR1 and CDR2: SGHVS and FQNEAQ. In DNA form, the CDR3 reads TGTGCCAGCAGCTCTGATGGGACAGGGACGGCGGGGGAGCTGTTTTTT. The encoded protein is CASSSDGTGTAGELFF. Full variable domain (rest looked up from reference TRBV7-8 and TRBJ2-2): GAGVSQSPRYKVAKRGQDVALRCDPISGHVSLFWYQQALGQGPEFLTYFQNEAQLDKSGLPSDRFFAERPEGSVSTLKIQRTQQEDSAVYLCASSSDGTGTAGELFFGEGSRLTVL.

The chain uses TRBV27 and TRBJ2-1; 10 bases align to TRBD2. The V segment lost 5 bases and the J segment 6 bases; nucleotides outside the gene matches: 4. This CDR3 has 14 amino acids. Looked up from germline, CDR1 is MNHEY and CDR2 is SMNVEV (reference sequence). CDR3 amino acids: CASSQRTSGNEQFF. Here the CDR3 DNA reads TGTGCCAGCAGTCAAAGGACTAGCGGCAATGAGCAGTTCTTC.

This sequence joins TRBV19 and TRBJ1-2, with TRBD1 matching over 7 bases. V was pared by 5 bases and J by 1 base, with 13 bases of the junction left unmatched. The CDR3 contains 17 residues. Germline V gene data show CDR1 as LNHDA and CDR2 as SQIVND (reference sequence). CDR3 sequence (DNA): TGTGCCAGTAGTTACTTGGACAGGAATTTACGTAACTATGGCTACACCTTC. This codes for CASSYLDRNLRNYGYTF.

The rearrangement links TRBV4-2 to TRBJ2-7; D unclear. The ends were cut back, 3 bases at V and 1 base at J, with 10 bases in the middle. This CDR3 has 14 amino acids. Germline CDR1 is LGHNA and CDR2 is YNFKEQ. The CDR3 DNA sequence: TGTGCCAGCAGCCAGGCCCAATTGTCCTACGAGCAGTACTTC. This sequence encodes CASSQAQLSYEQYF.

The table lists this clone with a count of one. The rearrangement links TRBV15 to TRBJ2-7; D call uncertain. The CDR3 is 12 amino acids. V was trimmed by 3 bases and J by 3 bases, leaving 6 bases between them. From germline, CDR1 is LNHNV and CDR2 YYDKDF (reference sequence). The CDR3 region is CATSSGGYEQYF. The CDR3 DNA reads TGTGCCACCAGCAGTGGCGGCTACGAGCAGTACTTC.

J is TRBJ2-3 and V is TRBV9; 7 bases match TRBD2. Looked up from germline, CDR1 is SGDLS and CDR2 is YYNGEE. V was clipped by 0 bases and J by 2 bases; unmatched bases: 3. The CDR3 loop spans 15 amino acids. This CDR3 is CASSVGGLYTDTQYF. DNA for the CDR3: TGTGCCAGCAGCGTAGGGGGACTATACACAGATACGCAGTATTTT.

The rearrangement links TRBV10-3 to TRBJ2-1; possible D gene TRBD2, 5 bases. Germline V lookup: CDR1 ENHRY, CDR2 SYGVKD. Trimming took 10 bases from V and 8 from J, leaving 12 bases between them. The CDR3 runs to 11 residues. The CDR3 DNA reads TGTGCCACTTTGAGGGAGCATGAGCAGTTCTTC. Translating gives CATLREHEQFF.

The rearrangement uses TRBV6-5 and TRBJ1-4, with D possibly TRBD1 on 6 matching bases. Germline values: CDR1 MNHEY, CDR2 SVGAGI. The V end lost 5 bases, the J end lost 4 bases, and 14 bases lay between the germline ends. This CDR3 has 15 residues. CDR3: CASSTKDSSNEKLFF. In nucleotides, the CDR3 is TGTGCCAGCAGTACGAAGGACAGTAGTAATGAAAAACTGTTTTTT.

The chain carries TRBV29-1 and TRBJ1-1; D is possibly TRBD1 (5 bases). Germline values: CDR1 SQVTM, CDR2 ANQGSEA. Trimming stripped 6 bases from V and 4 bases from J, with 18 bases between. The CDR3 is 14 amino acids. DNA for the CDR3: TGCAGCGTGGCCCATGAAGGGGCGAGCACTGAAGCTTTCTTT. It yields the protein CSVAHEGASTEAFF.

A few counts support this clone. The rearrangement links TRBV25-1 to TRBJ2-7; TRBD1 agrees at 7 bases. Germline-derived CDR1 and CDR2 are MGHDK and SYGVNS. CDR3 size: 14 residues. After removal of 6 bases from V and 0 bases from J, the junction contained 5 bases not matched to a gene. CDR3 DNA: TGTGCCAGCAGAGGACAGGCGAGCTCCTACGAGCAGTACTTC. Protein sequence: CASRGQASSYEQYF.

This clone showed up just once. This same CDR3 is encoded by further DNA sequences in the sample. The rearrangement joins TRBV28 to TRBJ1-5; D uncertain. Trimming removed 2 bases from V and 4 bases from J, with 6 bases in between. Germline V gives CDR1 MDHEN, CDR2 SYDVKM. The CDR3 length is 13 residues. The CDR3 loop is CASSLLGNQPQHF. For the CDR3, the DNA is TGTGCCAGCAGTTTACTCGGGAATCAGCCCCAGCATTTT.

The chain employs TRBV6-5 and TRBJ2-7; D is possibly TRBD1 (5 bases). This CDR3 is 16 amino acids long. V shed 4 bases and J shed 0 bases, with 16 bases lying between them. Germline CDR1 and CDR2: MNHEY and SVGAGI. The CDR3: CASSWGSSLGSYEQYF. The CDR3, as DNA: TGTGCCAGCAGTTGGGGCTCTAGTTTGGGCTCCTACGAGCAGTACTTC.

The chain uses TRBV4-2 and TRBJ2-1, with D possibly being TRBD2 (7 bases). The germline V gene encodes CDR1 LGHNA and CDR2 YNFKEQ. V lost 6 bases, J lost 5 bases, and 17 bases lay in between. CDR3 length: 15 residues. In nucleotides, the CDR3 is TGTGCCAGCAGAAATTGGGGGGGCGTGGACAATGAGCAGTTCTTC. Protein product: CASRNWGGVDNEQFF.